This TCR beta chain originates from a study of shared clonotypes between healthy human individuals. Naive CD8 isolation took CD45RO-negative cells positively selected for CCR7 and excluded terminally differentiated effector memory CD45RA+ cells. Produced via immunoSEQ multiplex PCR; TCRdb's table is partial and in-frame only. The table has about 550,000 clones, about 95% seen once. The sample comprised naive CD8+ T cells sorted from blood. This sequence was found in a woman in her 30s in good health.

CDR3 loop: CASRLSSRRAKNEQFF. CDR3 coding DNA: TGTGCCAGCAGACTAAGTAGCCGGAGGGCCAAAAATGAGCAGTTCTTC. The chain has TRBV2 and TRBJ2-1; tentatively, D is TRBD2 (6 bases). The ends were cut back, 6 bases at V and 7 bases at J, with 22 bases in the middle. The length of the CDR3 is 16 residues. Germline V gene lookup returns CDR1 SNHLY and CDR2 FYNNEI.